This T cell receptor beta chain derives from a study of Tregs in tolerant kidney transplant recipients. Study observations and caveats: Changing PCR primers prevented nucleotide comparison between some patients' samples.

CDR1 is GTSNPN, CDR2 SVGIG, per germline (reference sequence). V trimming: 0 bases; J trimming: 1 base; junction bases outside the gene matches: 4. The CDR3 loop spans 15 amino acids. A word on this clone: The antigen is undetermined. The CDR3 end is not reached by the read, which stops 3 residues before it; the germline J gene fills it in.

Method: immunoSEQ multiplex PCR; TCRdb's copy keeps in-frame clones and lacks some. The table lists around 48,000 clones. The genes are TRBV30 and TRBJ2-3; TRBD1 matches at 7 bases. Material: CD4+ T cells from blood, obtained before the transplant. This clonotype originated in a human donor who received a combined kidney and bone marrow transplant. CDR3 region: CAWSVQTGGTDTQYF. CDR3 DNA, as far as it was read: TGTGCCTGGAGTGTACAAACAGGGGGCACAGATACG.